This TCR beta chain was obtained from a study of CD8+ T cells in alopecia areata. Study in general: Tofacitinib was given for 6 to 18 months, then stopped for 6 months. Findings and limits, study-wide: Both scalp clonality and the expanded CD8+ clones among the top 100 showed a significant decrease with tofacitinib. The presence of one nonresponder keeps the tie between baseline CD8+ expansion and response uncertain.

Stated treatment: oral pan-JAK inhibitor, 5-10 mg twice daily. Alopecia areata patients provided lesional scalp punch biopsies and peripheral blood. Sequencing templates came from extracted RNA that was reverse transcribed into cDNA. Using immunoSEQ multiplex PCR, the repertoire was profiled, and TCRdb retains in-frame clones only, with some absent. The table has about 100,000 clones, 55% to 70% seen once; the top ten hold less than 20%. This clone turned up a few times. As yet, its antigen is unknown. The CDR3 loop spans 12 amino acids. Germline CDR1 and CDR2: SGHDT and YYEEEE. Trimming removed 3 bases from V and 9 bases from J, with 10 bases in between.

This sequence originates from a human donor with alopecia areata. Sequencing was performed on CD8+ T cells sorted from blood, taken between weeks 55 and 65, from a patient treated with tofacitinib. This rearrangement joins TRBV5-6 to TRBJ2-1, with D perhaps TRBD1 or TRBD2 (5 bases each). The CDR3 spells CASSSGPREQFF. CDR3 in DNA: TGTGCCAGCAGCTCGGGGCCGCGTGAGCAGTTCTTC.